The 5 T cell receptor beta chains presented below share a single source sample, sequenced in a study of T cells in Graves' hyperthyroidism and ophthalmopathy. RNA transcripts gave rise to amplified TCR beta CDR3 regions. The study used the HTBI primer set for a first-round RT-PCR of the TCR CDR3. TCRdb processed the multiplex PCR reads anew with MiXCR; each CDR3 protein has one entry. The repertoire consists of roughly 500,000 distinct CDR3 sequences, with 46% occurring once and the leading ten covering around 19%. What was sequenced was peripheral blood or thyroid tissue (not recorded which). The source is an adult woman with Graves' disease, either hyperthyroidism or ophthalmopathy (not recorded which).

A few counts support this clonotype. The chain recombines TRBV2 with TRBJ2-5, with TRBD2 matching 9 bases. Germline V lookup: CDR1 SNHLY, CDR2 FYNNEI. This CDR3 region has 17 residues. The V and J ends lost 2 bases and 5 bases, in that order; junction bases with no gene match: 12. The CDR3 DNA follows: TGTGCCAGCAGTGAAAGTGGCGTAGCGGGAGAAAGGGAGACCCAGTACTTC. Encoded protein: CASSESGVAGERETQYF.

The rearrangement uses TRBV20-1 and TRBJ2-5; 13 bases map to TRBD2. Germline values: CDR1 DFQATT, CDR2 SNEGSKA (reference sequence). With V trimmed by 2 bases and J by 1 base, 16 bases remained unmatched. This CDR3 has 20 residues. The CDR3 DNA sequence: TGCAGTGCTAGAACCTCGAGGACTAGCGGGAGTTACGGGCTCCAAGAGACCCAGTACTTC. This translates into CSARTSRTSGSYGLQETQYF.

The V gene is TRBV20-1, the J gene TRBJ1-6, with TRBD1 matching 8 bases. CDR3 size: 15 residues. Germline CDR1 and CDR2: DFQATT and SNEGSKA (reference sequence). V dropped 4 bases and J dropped 8; count of bases not matched to a gene: 10. CDR3 DNA: TGCAGTGCTAAGGCCCTGACAGGGGATTATTCACCCCTCCACTTT. Translated, it gives CSAKALTGDYSPLHF.

This clonotype showed up just once. The gene calls are TRBV7-2 and TRBJ2-6; no definite D call. The germline gives CDR1 SGHTA, CDR2 FQGNSA. The V end was cut by 5 bases, the J end by 4 bases, with 9 bases between. The CDR3 has 14 residues. The CDR3 DNA reads as TGTGCCAGCAGCCCCTACGAAGGGGCCAACGTCCTGACTTTC. Translating gives CASSPYEGANVLTF. The complete variable domain, with remaining parts taken from reference TRBV7-2 and TRBJ2-6, reads GAGVSQSPSNKVTEKGKDVELRCDPISGHTALYWYRQSLGQGLEFLIYFQGNSAPDKSGLPSDRFSAERTGGSVSTLTIQRTQQEDSAVYLCASSPYEGANVLTFGAGSRLTVL.

This clonotype was counted between two and nine times. This sequence joins TRBV18 and TRBJ2-7; 9 nucleotides agree with TRBD2. The CDR3 contains 16 residues. Germline-derived CDR1 and CDR2 are KGHSH and LQKENI. With 3 bases clipped from V and 5 bases from J, the junction kept 11 bases outside the gene matches. CDR3 protein: CASSPLGTSSNHEQYF. CDR3 DNA sequence: TGTGCCAGCTCACCGCTTGGGACTAGCAGTAATCACGAGCAGTACTTC.